Below, one T cell receptor beta chain is given with its context. This record comes from a study of blood T cell repertoires in COVID-19. Study-wide background: Some COVID-19 samples were acute and others convalescent; all came from the United States, Italy and Spain. In each case, the material was cDNA or gDNA derived from T cells, B-cell-depleted T cells, or PBMCs.

J lost 3 bases, V lost 3 bases, and 8 bases had no gene match. Germline CDR1 DFQATT, CDR2 SNEGSKA (reference sequence). The CDR3 has 14 residues. Per the authors' pipeline: By means of reference gene primer amplification, nucleated cell counts were estimated. Measured with immunoSEQ multiplex PCR; TCRdb has only the in-frame clones, and not every one. The DNA gave D and trimming, while V, J and clone size come from that table. Of tens of thousands of clones listed, about 90% are singletons. This sequence joins TRBV20-1 and TRBJ2-7, with 7 bases identical to TRBD2. The TCR sequence derives from a man in his forties or fifties with acute or convalescent COVID-19. The sequenced sample was peripheral blood. CDR3 in DNA: TGCAGTGCTAGTTACTCGGGGGGAATCTACGAGCAGTACTTC. Amino acids: CSASYSGGIYEQYF.